This T cell receptor (beta chain) was recovered during a study of shared clonotypes between healthy human individuals. Study-wide points: Four donors shared about 4.8% of their naive CD4 clonotypes. Across subsets, estimated richness was generally greater for naive than for memory populations.

The protocol was immunoSEQ multiplex PCR, while the TCRdb copy is restricted to in-frame clones and leaves out a portion. The sample has some 1.1 million clones, approximately 77% seen once. The donors were all Caucasian adults (living in Nashville, Tennessee). CDR3 length: 14 amino acids. The ends lost 8 bases at V and 0 bases at J; junction bases unmatched: 7. The germline gives CDR1 MNHNS, CDR2 SASEGT. For this clone: Its antigen remains unknown.

This receptor was obtained from a man younger than 35 in good health. Some clones in this sample may be carry-over from other donors' samples. The chain has TRBV6-1 and TRBJ2-7, with TRBD1 matching 7 bases. The sample comprised memory CD4+ T cells from PBMCs. Subset here: CD45RA-negative fraction. CDR3 in amino acids: CASGTVISSYEQYF. CDR3 nucleotides: TGTGCCAGCGGGACAGTAATTAGCTCCTACGAGCAGTACTTC.